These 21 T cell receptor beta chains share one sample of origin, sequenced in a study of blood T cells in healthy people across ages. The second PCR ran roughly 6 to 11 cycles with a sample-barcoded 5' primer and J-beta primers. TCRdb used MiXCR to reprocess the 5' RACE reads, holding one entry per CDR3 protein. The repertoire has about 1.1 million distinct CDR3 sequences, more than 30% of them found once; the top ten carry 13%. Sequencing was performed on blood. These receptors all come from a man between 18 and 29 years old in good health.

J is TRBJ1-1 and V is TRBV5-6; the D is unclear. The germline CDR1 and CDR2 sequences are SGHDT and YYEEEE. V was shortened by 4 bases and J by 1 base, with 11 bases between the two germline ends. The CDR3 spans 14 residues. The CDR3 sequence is CASSEGPRNTEAFF. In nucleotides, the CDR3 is TGTGCCAGCAGCGAAGGGCCGAGGAACACTGAAGCTTTCTTT.

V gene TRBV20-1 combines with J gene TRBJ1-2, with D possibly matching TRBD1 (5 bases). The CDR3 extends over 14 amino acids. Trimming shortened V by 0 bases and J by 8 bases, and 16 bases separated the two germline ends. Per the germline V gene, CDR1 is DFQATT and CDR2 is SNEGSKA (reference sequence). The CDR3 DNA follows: TGCAGTGCTAGAGAGGCGGGTCAGGGCGGAGGCTACACCTTC. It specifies CSAREAGQGGGYTF.

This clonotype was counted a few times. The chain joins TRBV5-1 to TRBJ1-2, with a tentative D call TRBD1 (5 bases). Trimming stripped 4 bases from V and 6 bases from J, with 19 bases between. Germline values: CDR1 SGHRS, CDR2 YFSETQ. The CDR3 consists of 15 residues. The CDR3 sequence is CASSVKLRDFHGYTF. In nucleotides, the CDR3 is TGCGCCAGCAGCGTCAAGCTACGGGACTTTCATGGCTACACCTTC.

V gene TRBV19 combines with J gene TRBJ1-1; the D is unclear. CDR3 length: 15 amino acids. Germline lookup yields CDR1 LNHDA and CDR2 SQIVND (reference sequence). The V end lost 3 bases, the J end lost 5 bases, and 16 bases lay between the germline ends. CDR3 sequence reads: CASSIGSGVRTEAFF. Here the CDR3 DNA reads TGTGCCAGTAGTATTGGGTCCGGGGTGCGGACTGAAGCTTTCTTT.

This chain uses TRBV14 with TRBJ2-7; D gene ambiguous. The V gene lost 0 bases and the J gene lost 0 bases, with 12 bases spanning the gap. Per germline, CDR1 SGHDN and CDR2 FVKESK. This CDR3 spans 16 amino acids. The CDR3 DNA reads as TGTGCCAGCAGCCAAGATCTCGCGTCGCGCTCCTACGAGCAGTACTTC. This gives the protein CASSQDLASRSYEQYF.

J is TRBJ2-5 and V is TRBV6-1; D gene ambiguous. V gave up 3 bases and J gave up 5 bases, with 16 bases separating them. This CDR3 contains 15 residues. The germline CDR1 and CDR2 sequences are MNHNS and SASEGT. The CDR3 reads CASSDGVLPKETQYF. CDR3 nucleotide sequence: TGTGCCAGCAGTGACGGCGTTCTCCCCAAGGAGACCCAGTACTTC.

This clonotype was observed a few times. CDR3 DNA: TGCGCCAGCAGCCAAATACAGGGGTTCGATGAAAAACTGTTTTTT. Translated: CASSQIQGFDEKLFF. This chain joins TRBV4-3 and TRBJ1-4; TRBD1 matches 7 bases. V shed 2 bases and J 6 bases; nucleotides not matched to a gene: 6. The germline CDR1 and CDR2 sequences are LGHNA and YSLEER. This CDR3 comprises 15 residues.

The chain's CDR3 is CASSPLWAKVAKNIQYF. The CDR3 DNA sequence: TGTGCCAGCAGTCCTCTCTGGGCGAAGGTCGCCAAAAACATTCAGTACTTC. The chain uses TRBV6-1 and TRBJ2-4; D ambiguous. This CDR3 region has 17 residues. Looked up from germline, CDR1 is MNHNS and CDR2 is SASEGT. The V and J ends lost 5 bases and 1 base respectively, with 18 bases between them.

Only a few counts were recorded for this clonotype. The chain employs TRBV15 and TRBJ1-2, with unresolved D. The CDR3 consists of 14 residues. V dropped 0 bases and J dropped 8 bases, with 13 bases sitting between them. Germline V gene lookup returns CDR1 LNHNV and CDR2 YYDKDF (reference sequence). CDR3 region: CATSRDRYSEGYTF. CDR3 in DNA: TGTGCCACCAGCAGAGATAGATACTCTGAAGGCTACACCTTC.

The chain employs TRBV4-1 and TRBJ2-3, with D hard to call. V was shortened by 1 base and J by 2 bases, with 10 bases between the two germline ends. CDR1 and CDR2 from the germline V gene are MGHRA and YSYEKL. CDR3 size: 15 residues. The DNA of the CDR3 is TGCGCCAGCAGCCAAGTGGGCGGCTACACAGATACGCAGTATTTT. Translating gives CASSQVGGYTDTQYF.

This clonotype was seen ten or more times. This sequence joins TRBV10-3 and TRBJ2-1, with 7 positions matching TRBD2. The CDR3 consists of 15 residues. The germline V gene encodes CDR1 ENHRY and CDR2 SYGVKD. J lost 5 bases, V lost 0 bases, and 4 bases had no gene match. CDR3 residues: CAISESWLADNEQFF. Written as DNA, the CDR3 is TGTGCCATCAGTGAGTCGTGGCTAGCGGACAATGAGCAGTTCTTC.

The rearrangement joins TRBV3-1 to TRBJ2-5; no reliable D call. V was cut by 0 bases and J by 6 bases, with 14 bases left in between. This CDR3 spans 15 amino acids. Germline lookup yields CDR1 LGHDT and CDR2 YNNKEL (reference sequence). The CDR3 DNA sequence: TGTGCCAGCAGCCAAGAAGGACCGAACGGAAAGACCCAGTACTTC. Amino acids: CASSQEGPNGKTQYF.

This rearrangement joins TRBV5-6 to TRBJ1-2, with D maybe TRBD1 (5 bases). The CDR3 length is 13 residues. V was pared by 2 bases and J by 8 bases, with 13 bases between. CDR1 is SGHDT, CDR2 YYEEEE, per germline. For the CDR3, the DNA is TGTGCCAGCAGCTTTACCCAGGGTGACGGCTACACCTTC. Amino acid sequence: CASSFTQGDGYTF.

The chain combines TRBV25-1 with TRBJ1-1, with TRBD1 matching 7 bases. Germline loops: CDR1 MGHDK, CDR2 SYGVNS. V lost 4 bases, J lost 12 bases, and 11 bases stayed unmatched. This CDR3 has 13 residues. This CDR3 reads CASSGRQGRRSFF. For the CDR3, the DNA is TGTGCCAGCAGTGGGAGACAGGGAAGAAGGTCTTTCTTT.

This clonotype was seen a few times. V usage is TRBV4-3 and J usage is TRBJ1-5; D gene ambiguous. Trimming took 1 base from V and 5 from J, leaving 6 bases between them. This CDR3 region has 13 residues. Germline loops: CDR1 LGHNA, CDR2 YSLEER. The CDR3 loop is CASSQVVYQPQHF. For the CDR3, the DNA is TGCGCCAGCAGCCAAGTGGTTTATCAGCCCCAGCATTTT.

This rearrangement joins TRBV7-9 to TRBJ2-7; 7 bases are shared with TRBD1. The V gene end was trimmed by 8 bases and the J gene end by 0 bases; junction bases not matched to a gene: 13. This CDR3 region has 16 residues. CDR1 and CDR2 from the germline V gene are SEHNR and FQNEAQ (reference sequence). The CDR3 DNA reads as TGTGCCAGCTCCTCCCCCCGGACAGGCCTCTCCTACGAGCAGTACTTC. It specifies CASSSPRTGLSYEQYF.

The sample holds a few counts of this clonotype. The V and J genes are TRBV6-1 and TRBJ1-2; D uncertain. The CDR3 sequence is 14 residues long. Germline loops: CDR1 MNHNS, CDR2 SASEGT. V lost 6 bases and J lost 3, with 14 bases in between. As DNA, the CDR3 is TGTGCCAGCAGGCTGGACGGAACCTACTATGGCTACACCTTC. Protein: CASRLDGTYYGYTF.

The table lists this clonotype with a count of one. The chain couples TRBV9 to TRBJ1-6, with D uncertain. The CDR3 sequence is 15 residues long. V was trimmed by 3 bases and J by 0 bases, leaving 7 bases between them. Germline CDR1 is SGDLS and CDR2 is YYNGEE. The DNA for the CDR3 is TGTGCCAGCAGCGCCCTGAGCTCCTATAATTCACCCCTCCACTTT. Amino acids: CASSALSSYNSPLHF. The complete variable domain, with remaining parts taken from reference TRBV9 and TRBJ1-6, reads DSGVTQTPKHLITATGQRVTLRCSPRSGDLSVYWYQQSLDQGLQFLIQYYNGEERAKGNILERFSAQQFPDLHSELNLSSLELGDSALYFCASSALSSYNSPLHFGNGTRLTVT.

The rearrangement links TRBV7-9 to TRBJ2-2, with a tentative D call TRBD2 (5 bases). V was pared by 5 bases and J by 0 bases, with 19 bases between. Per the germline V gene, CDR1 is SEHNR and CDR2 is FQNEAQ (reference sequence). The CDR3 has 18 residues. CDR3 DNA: TGTGCCAGCAGCCCTCTTCGGCGCGGGCGGTCGAACACCGGGGAGCTGTTTTTT. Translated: CASSPLRRGRSNTGELFF.

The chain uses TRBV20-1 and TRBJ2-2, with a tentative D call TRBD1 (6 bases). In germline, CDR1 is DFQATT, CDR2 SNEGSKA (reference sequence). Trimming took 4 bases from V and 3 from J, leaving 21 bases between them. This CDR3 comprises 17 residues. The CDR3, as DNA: TGCAGTGCTACCAAAATACAGGGTATCTTTGACACCGGGGAGCTGTTTTTT. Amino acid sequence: CSATKIQGIFDTGELFF.

The CDR3 protein is CASSQEGDAGPEAFF. CDR3 sequence (DNA): TGTGCCAGCAGCCAAGAGGGGGACGCGGGCCCTGAAGCTTTCTTT. This chain connects TRBV4-2 to TRBJ1-1, with D possibly matching TRBD1 (5 bases). Germline V CDR1 and CDR2: LGHNA, YNFKEQ. The CDR3 sequence is 15 residues long. The V gene lost 0 bases and the J gene lost 6 bases, with 14 bases spanning the gap.